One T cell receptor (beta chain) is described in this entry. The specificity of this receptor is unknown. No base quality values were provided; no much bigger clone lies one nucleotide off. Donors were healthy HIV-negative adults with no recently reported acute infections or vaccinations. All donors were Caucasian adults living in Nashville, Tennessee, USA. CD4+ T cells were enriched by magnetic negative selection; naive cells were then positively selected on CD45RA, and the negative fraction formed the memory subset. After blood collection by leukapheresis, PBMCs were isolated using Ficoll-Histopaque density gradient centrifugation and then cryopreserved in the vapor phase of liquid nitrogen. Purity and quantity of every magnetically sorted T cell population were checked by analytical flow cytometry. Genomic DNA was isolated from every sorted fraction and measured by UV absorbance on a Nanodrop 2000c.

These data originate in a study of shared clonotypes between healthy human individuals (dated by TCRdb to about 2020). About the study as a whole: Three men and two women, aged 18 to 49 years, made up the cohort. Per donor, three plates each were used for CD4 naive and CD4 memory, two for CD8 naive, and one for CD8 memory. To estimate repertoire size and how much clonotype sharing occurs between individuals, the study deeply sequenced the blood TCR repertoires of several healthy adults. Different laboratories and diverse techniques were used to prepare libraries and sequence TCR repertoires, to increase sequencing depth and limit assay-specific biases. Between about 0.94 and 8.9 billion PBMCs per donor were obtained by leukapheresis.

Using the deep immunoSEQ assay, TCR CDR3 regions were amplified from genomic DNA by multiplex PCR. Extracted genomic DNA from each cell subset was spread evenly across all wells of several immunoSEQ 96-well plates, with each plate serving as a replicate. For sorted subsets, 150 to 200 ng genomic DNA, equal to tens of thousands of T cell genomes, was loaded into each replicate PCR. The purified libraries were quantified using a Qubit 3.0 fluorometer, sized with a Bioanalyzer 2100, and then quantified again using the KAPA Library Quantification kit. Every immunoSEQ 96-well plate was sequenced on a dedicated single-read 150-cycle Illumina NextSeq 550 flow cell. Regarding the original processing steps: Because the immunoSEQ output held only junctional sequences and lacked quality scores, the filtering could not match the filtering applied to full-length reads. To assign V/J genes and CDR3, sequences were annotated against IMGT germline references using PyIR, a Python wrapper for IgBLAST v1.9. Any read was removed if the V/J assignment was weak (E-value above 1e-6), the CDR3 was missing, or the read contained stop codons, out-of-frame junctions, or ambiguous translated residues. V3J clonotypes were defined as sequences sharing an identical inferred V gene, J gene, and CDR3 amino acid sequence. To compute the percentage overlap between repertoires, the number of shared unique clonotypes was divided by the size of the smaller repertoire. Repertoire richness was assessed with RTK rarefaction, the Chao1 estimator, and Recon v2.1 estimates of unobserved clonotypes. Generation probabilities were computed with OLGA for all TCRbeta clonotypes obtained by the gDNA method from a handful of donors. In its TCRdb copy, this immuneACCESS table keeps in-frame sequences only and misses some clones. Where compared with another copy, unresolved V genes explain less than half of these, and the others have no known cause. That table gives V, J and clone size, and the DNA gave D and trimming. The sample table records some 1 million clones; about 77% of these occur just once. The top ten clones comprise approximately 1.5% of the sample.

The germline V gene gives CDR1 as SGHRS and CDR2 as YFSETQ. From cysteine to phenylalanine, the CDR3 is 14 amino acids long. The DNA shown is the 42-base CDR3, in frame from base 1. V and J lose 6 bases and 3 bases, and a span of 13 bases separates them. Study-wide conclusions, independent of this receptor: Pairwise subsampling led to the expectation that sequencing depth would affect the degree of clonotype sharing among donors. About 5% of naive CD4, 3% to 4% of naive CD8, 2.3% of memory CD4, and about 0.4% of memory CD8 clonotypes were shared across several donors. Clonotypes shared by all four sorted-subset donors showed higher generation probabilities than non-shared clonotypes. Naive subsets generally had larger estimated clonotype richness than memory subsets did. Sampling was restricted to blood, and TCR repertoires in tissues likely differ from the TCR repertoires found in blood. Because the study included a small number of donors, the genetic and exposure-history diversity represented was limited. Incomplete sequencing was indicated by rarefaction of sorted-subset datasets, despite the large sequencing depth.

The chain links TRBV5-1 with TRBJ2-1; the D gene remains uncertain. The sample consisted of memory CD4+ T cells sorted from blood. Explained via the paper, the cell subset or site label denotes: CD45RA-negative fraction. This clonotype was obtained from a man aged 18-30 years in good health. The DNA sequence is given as TGCGCCAGCACCCTTACCCCCAGCTACAATGAGCAGTTCTTC. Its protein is CASTLTPSYNEQFF.